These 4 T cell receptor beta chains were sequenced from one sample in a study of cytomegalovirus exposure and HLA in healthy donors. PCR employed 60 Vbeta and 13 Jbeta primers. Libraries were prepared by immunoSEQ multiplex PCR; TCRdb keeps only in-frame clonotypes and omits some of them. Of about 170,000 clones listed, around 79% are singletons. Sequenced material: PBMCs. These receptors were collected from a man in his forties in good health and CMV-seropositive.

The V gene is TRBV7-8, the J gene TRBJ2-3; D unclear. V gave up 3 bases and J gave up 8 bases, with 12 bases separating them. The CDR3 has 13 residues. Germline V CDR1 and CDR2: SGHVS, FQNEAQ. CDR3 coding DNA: TGTGCCAGCAGCTTCGATAGTAAGAGTACGCAGTATTTT. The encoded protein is CASSFDSKSTQYF.

In DNA form, the CDR3 reads TGTGCCATCAGAGACCCGACTAGCGGGAGTACCCACGAGCAGTACTTC. As protein: CAIRDPTSGSTHEQYF. The chain links TRBV10-3 to TRBJ2-7, with 12 bases lining up with TRBD2. From germline, CDR1 is ENHRY and CDR2 SYGVKD. This CDR3 is 16 amino acids long. V was pared by 6 bases and J by 5 bases, with 11 bases of the junction left unmatched.

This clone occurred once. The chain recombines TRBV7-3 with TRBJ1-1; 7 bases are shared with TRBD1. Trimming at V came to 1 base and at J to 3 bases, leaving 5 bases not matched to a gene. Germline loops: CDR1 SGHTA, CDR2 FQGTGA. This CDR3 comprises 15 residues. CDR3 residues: CASSLNGQDYTEAFF. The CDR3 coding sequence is TGTGCCAGCAGCTTAAATGGACAGGACTACACTGAAGCTTTCTTT.

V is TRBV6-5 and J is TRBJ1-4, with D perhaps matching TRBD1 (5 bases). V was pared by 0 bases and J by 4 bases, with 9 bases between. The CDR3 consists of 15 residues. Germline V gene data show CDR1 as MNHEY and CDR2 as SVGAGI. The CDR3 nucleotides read TGTGCCAGCAGTTACTCACCCGGGGGTAATGAAAAACTGTTTTTT. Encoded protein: CASSYSPGGNEKLFF.